This TCR beta chain appears in the sequencing data of a study of cytomegalovirus exposure and HLA in healthy donors (dated by TCRdb to about 2017). A note on the overall study: According to a later analysis, one platform produced both the 120 validation repertoires and the 720 or so repertoires of the first cohort. To predict cytomegalovirus infection status, the study brought together high-throughput TCR immunosequencing, statistical association of individual TCRs with disease status, and machine learning. The aim of the study was to test whether cataloging public T cell receptors could identify signatures of past pathogen exposure. A separate validation cohort of roughly 130 different subjects was used in addition to the 666-subject first cohort.

Remarks on this clone: This receptor's antigen is unknown. The input lacks base qualities; no much larger clone sits a single base away.

Trimming costs V 5 bases and J 3 bases, and their ends lie 13 bases apart. The CDR3, cysteine through phenylalanine, is 14 amino acids long. Only CDR3 DNA is held: 42 bases, read in frame from base 1. Per the germline V gene, LGHNA is the CDR1 and YSLEER is the CDR2. Libraries were made using the immunoSEQ multiplex PCR assay. The study's own analysis went as follows. A statistical classification framework was built to diagnose cytomegalovirus status from the catalog of TCR beta chain sequences. TCRdb holds this immuneACCESS table with in-frame rearrangements only. Some clones are missing; in checked studies, unresolved V genes explain under half, and the rest has no known cause. Clonal size and the V and J genes are those of that table, whereas D and trimming came from the DNA. The sample includes more than 85,000 clones, with about 95% observed a single time. Clones ranked in the top ten supply roughly 0.89% of the sample.

The donors belonged to the validation cohort of over a hundred subjects, which was separate from the approximately 700-subject first cohort. Broader findings and caveats from the paper: The classifier was reported to diagnose cytomegalovirus status with high specificity and sensitivity in both the original and validation cohorts. A later analysis had no HLA typing for the validation cohort, so co-occurrence there was scored across all 130 or so repertoires. Most TCR sequences were seen in very few donors, while some public TCRs were found in many individuals. Of the cluster scores, about 94% were above 0 in a later analysis, which found that TCRs clustered in the first cohort also tended to co-occur in the 120 validation repertoires. According to the authors, the approach could potentially be generalized to other disease states and immunological phenotypes. Three of the identified cytomegalovirus-associated TCR beta chains were confirmed in vitro to be specific for cytomegalovirus antigens. The study listed over 150 TCR beta chains as associated with cytomegalovirus.

The material sequenced was PBMCs. This chain joins TRBV4-3 to TRBJ1-2, with the D gene not clear enough to name. The sequence derives from a woman younger than 35 in good health and CMV-seronegative. The CDR3 protein is CASSGLLADYGYTF. Here is the DNA: TGCGCCAGCAGCGGGCTCCTGGCAGACTATGGCTACACCTTC.